The rows below give T cell receptor beta chains drawn from one sample of a study of resident and recirculating memory T cells in vitiligo. Profiling relied on immunoSEQ multiplex PCR, and the TCRdb table lists in-frame clones only, not all of them. The sample holds 40,000 to 50,000 clones; around 90% are singletons and the top ten take roughly 4.3%. Sample: blood. These receptors were taken from a male donor with vitiligo. The CDR3 runs from the conserved cysteine through the conserved F or W. The order of the fields is CDR3 DNA, CDR3 protein, D gene, CDR3 length, J gene, clone size, V gene. D genes are given only for firm matches. Size is omitted from some rows. Given values are once, few, many or a class for expanded clones.

cdr3_nt: TGTGCCTGGAGTGAGGGACAGAACTATGGCTACACCTTC; cdr3_aa: CAWSEGQNYGYTF; d_call: TRBD1; cdr3_length: 13; j_call: TRBJ1-2; clone_size: -; v_call: TRBV30
cdr3_nt: TGTGCCTTCGGGGACAGTAGAACCGAGCAGTACTTC; cdr3_aa: CAFGDSRTEQYF; d_call: TRBD1; cdr3_length: 12; j_call: TRBJ2-7; clone_size: -; v_call: TRBV30
cdr3_nt: TGCGCCAGCAGCTTGGCTGGGTTGACCCGACGGAGCCTTCTCCACGAGCAGTACTTC; cdr3_aa: CASSLAGLTRRSLLHEQYF; d_call: -; cdr3_length: 19; j_call: TRBJ2-7; clone_size: -; v_call: TRBV5-1
cdr3_nt: TGTGCCAGCAGCTCAGCTAGCGAAGATACGCAGTATTTT; cdr3_aa: CASSSASEDTQYF; d_call: -; cdr3_length: 13; j_call: TRBJ2-3; clone_size: -; v_call: TRBV5-4
cdr3_nt: TGTGCCAGCAGCAAAGTTTCGTGCGCCATCAAAAACATTCAGTACTTC; cdr3_aa: CASSKVSCAIKNIQYF; d_call: -; cdr3_length: 16; j_call: TRBJ2-4; clone_size: -; v_call: TRBV21-1
cdr3_nt: TGTGCCAGCAGCCCGGACACGGATACGCAGTATTTT; cdr3_aa: CASSPDTDTQYF; d_call: -; cdr3_length: 12; j_call: TRBJ2-3; clone_size: -; v_call: TRBV7-9
cdr3_nt: TGTGCCACCAGCAGCGGGACAGGGGGAGGCAATGAGCAGTTCTTC; cdr3_aa: CATSSGTGGGNEQFF; d_call: TRBD1; cdr3_length: 15; j_call: TRBJ2-1; clone_size: once; v_call: TRBV15
cdr3_nt: TGTGCCAGCAGCTTAGCGTGGGGCGGGGCTGAAGCTTTCTTT; cdr3_aa: CASSLAWGGAEAFF; d_call: -; cdr3_length: 14; j_call: TRBJ1-1; clone_size: few; v_call: TRBV7-2
cdr3_nt: TGCGCCAGCAGCCAGGGAGCTAACTATGGCTACACCTTC; cdr3_aa: CASSQGANYGYTF; d_call: -; cdr3_length: 13; j_call: TRBJ1-2; clone_size: -; v_call: TRBV4-3
cdr3_nt: TGTGCCAGCAGCCCCGGGTATGGCTACACCTTC; cdr3_aa: CASSPGYGYTF; d_call: -; cdr3_length: 11; j_call: TRBJ1-2; clone_size: -; v_call: TRBV9
cdr3_nt: TGTGCCAGCAGCTTAGCGCAGTCTGAAGCTTTCTTT; cdr3_aa: CASSLAQSEAFF; d_call: -; cdr3_length: 12; j_call: TRBJ1-1; clone_size: -; v_call: TRBV7-9
cdr3_nt: TGTGCCAGCAGCTTTGAATGGGCAGTTGAAGCTTTCTTT; cdr3_aa: CASSFEWAVEAFF; d_call: -; cdr3_length: 13; j_call: TRBJ1-1; clone_size: -; v_call: TRBV7-9
cdr3_nt: TGCGCCAGCAGCCAATCCTTGGGCCCTCTTAATCCCGCTTTCTTT; cdr3_aa: CASSQSLGPLNPAFF; d_call: -; cdr3_length: 15; j_call: TRBJ1-1; clone_size: -; v_call: TRBV4-3
cdr3_nt: TGCGCCAGCAGTGAGTGTGGCAGCTCCTATAATTCACCCCTCCACTTT; cdr3_aa: CASSECGSSYNSPLHF; d_call: -; cdr3_length: 16; j_call: TRBJ1-6; clone_size: -; v_call: TRBV10-1
cdr3_nt: TGTGCCAGCAGCTTCTCGGCCTACGAGCAGTACTTC; cdr3_aa: CASSFSAYEQYF; d_call: -; cdr3_length: 12; j_call: TRBJ2-7; clone_size: -; v_call: TRBV7-9
cdr3_nt: TGTGCCTCATACAGGGGGCCTGAAGCTTTCTTT; cdr3_aa: CASYRGPEAFF; d_call: TRBD1; cdr3_length: 11; j_call: TRBJ1-1; clone_size: once; v_call: TRBV19
cdr3_nt: TGCAGCGTTGATTTTCAGGGTGGACCCCCAGGGGCTAGGGAGCAGTACTTC; cdr3_aa: CSVDFQGGPPGAREQYF; d_call: -; cdr3_length: 17; j_call: TRBJ2-7; clone_size: -; v_call: TRBV29-1
cdr3_nt: TGTGCCAGCAGCCCACTAGCGGGGGCCTGGAATGAGCAGTTCTTC; cdr3_aa: CASSPLAGAWNEQFF; d_call: TRBD2; cdr3_length: 15; j_call: TRBJ2-1; clone_size: -; v_call: TRBV5-8
cdr3_nt: TGTGCCAGCAGCTCTATATACACAGATACGCAGTATTTT; cdr3_aa: CASSSIYTDTQYF; d_call: -; cdr3_length: 13; j_call: TRBJ2-3; clone_size: -; v_call: TRBV11-3
cdr3_nt: TGCGCCAGCAGCCACCTCGGACAGCCGACGCGTGAAAAACTGTTTTTT; cdr3_aa: CASSHLGQPTREKLFF; d_call: -; cdr3_length: 16; j_call: TRBJ1-4; clone_size: -; v_call: TRBV4-1
cdr3_nt: TGTGCCAGCAGAGGGGGTGGGACGGTTAATGAAAAACTGTTTTTT; cdr3_aa: CASRGGGTVNEKLFF; d_call: -; cdr3_length: 15; j_call: TRBJ1-4; clone_size: -; v_call: TRBV6-1
cdr3_nt: TGTGCCTGGGAGCCGGGACACGGATTTCTGAACACTGAAGCTTTCTTT; cdr3_aa: CAWEPGHGFLNTEAFF; d_call: -; cdr3_length: 16; j_call: TRBJ1-1; clone_size: -; v_call: TRBV30
cdr3_nt: TGTGCCAGCTCACCACTAGGTCGAGGTGGAGAGACCCAGTACTTC; cdr3_aa: CASSPLGRGGETQYF; d_call: -; cdr3_length: 15; j_call: TRBJ2-5; clone_size: -; v_call: TRBV18
cdr3_nt: TGTGCCAGCAGTCTCAACCAGGGTTCTGGAAACACCATATATTTT; cdr3_aa: CASSLNQGSGNTIYF; d_call: -; cdr3_length: 15; j_call: TRBJ1-3; clone_size: -; v_call: TRBV7-6
cdr3_nt: TGTGCCAGTAGCGATCTAGCGGGGGTTAGCACAGATACGCAGTATTTT; cdr3_aa: CASSDLAGVSTDTQYF; d_call: TRBD2; cdr3_length: 16; j_call: TRBJ2-3; clone_size: -; v_call: TRBV19
cdr3_nt: TGTGCCAGCAGCTTTAGCGGGGGGGCCGGGGAGACCCAGTACTTC; cdr3_aa: CASSFSGGAGETQYF; d_call: TRBD2; cdr3_length: 15; j_call: TRBJ2-5; clone_size: -; v_call: TRBV7-3